This TCR beta chain derives from a study of Graves' ophthalmopathy and Graves' hyperthyroidism. From germline, CDR1 is MNHEY and CDR2 SVGAGI. This CDR3 contains 15 residues. Trimming cost V 4 bases and J 5 bases, with 18 bases left between them. Enrolled hyperthyroidism patients had a new diagnosis, a duration under 2 months, and an age of 18 to 65. RNA transcripts were the source from which TCR beta CDR3 regions were amplified. After a first-round RT-PCR with HTBI primers, a second-round multiplex PCR was run. TCRdb redid the calling of the multiplex PCR reads with MiXCR, one entry per CDR3 protein. The sample has 350,000 to 400,000 distinct CDR3 sequences, 15% seen once. The sample holds many counts of this clonotype.

The sample was peripheral blood. The source of this sequence is a woman under 30 with stable Graves' hyperthyroidism. This chain uses TRBV6-5 with TRBJ2-7, with D maybe TRBD2 (5 bases). CDR3 sequence (DNA): TGTGCCAGCAGTTCCCTCGGGGTATGGATCCACGAGCAGTACTTC. Encoded protein: CASSSLGVWIHEQYF.